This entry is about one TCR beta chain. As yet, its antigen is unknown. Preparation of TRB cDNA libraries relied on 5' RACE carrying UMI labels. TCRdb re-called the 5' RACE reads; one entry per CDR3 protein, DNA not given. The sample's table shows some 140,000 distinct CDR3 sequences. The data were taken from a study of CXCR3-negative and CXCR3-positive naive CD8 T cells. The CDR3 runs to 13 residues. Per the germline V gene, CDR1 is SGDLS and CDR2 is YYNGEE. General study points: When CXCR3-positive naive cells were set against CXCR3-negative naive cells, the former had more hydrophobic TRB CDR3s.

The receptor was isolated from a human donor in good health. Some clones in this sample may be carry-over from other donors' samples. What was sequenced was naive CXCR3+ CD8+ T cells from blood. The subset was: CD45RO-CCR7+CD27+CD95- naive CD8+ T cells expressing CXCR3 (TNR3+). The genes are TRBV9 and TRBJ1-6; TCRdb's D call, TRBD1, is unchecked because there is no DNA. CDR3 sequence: CASGQGGNSPLHF.